The 24 T cell receptor beta chains listed next were all sequenced from one sample in a study of blood T cell repertoires in COVID-19. Sequenced by immunoSEQ multiplex PCR; TCRdb stores in-frame clones only, minus some. Of around 150,000 clones in the sample, around 76% were seen once. The sample taken for sequencing was peripheral blood. The receptors were sampled from a man in his 60s with acute or convalescent COVID-19.

This chain links TRBV7-9 with TRBJ2-1; 8 bases match TRBD2. The CDR3 runs to 14 residues. Germline assignment: CDR1 SEHNR and CDR2 FQNEAQ (reference sequence). The V gene end was trimmed by 5 bases and the J gene end by 4 bases; junction bases not matched to a gene: 4. CDR3 in DNA: TGTGCCAGCAGCCCTGAGCGGGAGTACAATGAGCAGTTCTTC. It specifies CASSPEREYNEQFF.

As concerns this clone: The same CDR3 can be traced to other DNA sequences in this sample. The chain recombines TRBV3-1 (or the pseudogene TRBV3-2) with TRBJ2-7; 10 bases are a match to TRBD2. The CDR3 length is 14 residues. Trimming at V came to 4 bases and at J to 1 base, leaving 1 base not matched to a gene. In germline, CDR1 is LGHDT, CDR2 YNNKEL (reference sequence). DNA for the CDR3: TGTGCCAGCAGCCCTAGCGGGAGTTCCTACGAGCAGTACTTC. The encoded protein is CASSPSGSSYEQYF.

This clone was observed once. In the same sample, other DNA sequences code for this CDR3. V gene TRBV18 combines with J gene TRBJ2-7, with 9 nucleotides matching TRBD1. With 0 bases clipped from V and 5 bases from J, the junction kept 5 bases outside the gene matches. The germline gives CDR1 KGHSH, CDR2 LQKENI. The CDR3 runs to 15 residues. CDR3 residues: CASSPPGQGFNEQYF. The CDR3 DNA sequence: TGTGCCAGCTCACCACCGGGACAGGGCTTTAACGAGCAGTACTTC.

This clone has only a few counts. This sequence joins TRBV4-1 and TRBJ2-1, with 8 bases identical to TRBD1. The CDR3 is 16 amino acids. V shed 1 base, J shed 7 bases, and the junction held 9 bases outside the gene matches. Germline values: CDR1 MGHRA, CDR2 YSYEKL. The CDR3 DNA is TGCGCCAGCAGCCAAGGTCAGGGGGCATTGGGTAATGAGCAGTTCTTC. Its protein product is CASSQGQGALGNEQFF.

This clone was counted a few times. The chain carries TRBV6-5 and TRBJ2-7; 9 bases agree with TRBD1. The V segment lost 4 bases and the J segment 2 bases; nucleotides outside the gene matches: 9. The CDR3 extends over 16 amino acids. The germline V gene encodes CDR1 MNHEY and CDR2 SVGAGI. CDR3 coding DNA: TGTGCCAGCAGTTCGGGACAGGGAGAGATCACCTACGAGCAGTACTTC. This gives the protein CASSSGQGEITYEQYF.

This clone was seen more than once but under ten times. The V and J genes are TRBV18 and TRBJ2-7; possible D gene TRBD2, 5 bases. CDR3 length: 14 residues. V was shortened by 3 bases and J by 1 base, with 10 bases between the two germline ends. CDR1 and CDR2 from the germline V gene are KGHSH and LQKENI. CDR3 DNA sequence: TGTGCCAGCTCACCGGTGGAGGAGTCCTACGAGCAGTACTTC. This gives the protein CASSPVEESYEQYF.

The V gene is TRBV25-1, the J gene TRBJ1-4; 7 bases are a match to TRBD1. Germline trimming cut 6 bases from V and 3 bases from J; bases unmatched to any gene: 7. The CDR3 covers 15 residues. Germline values: CDR1 MGHDK, CDR2 SYGVNS. CDR3 nucleotide sequence: TGTGCCAGCAGCGCCAAGAGGGGGCCTAATGAAAAACTGTTTTTT. Protein sequence: CASSAKRGPNEKLFF.

This clone was found many times. The chain couples TRBV6-5 to TRBJ1-5, with 9 bases lining up with TRBD1. CDR1 and CDR2 from the germline V gene are MNHEY and SVGAGI. The CDR3 length is 14 residues. The J segment lost 5 bases and the V segment lost 6 bases, leaving 5 bases of the junction unmatched. The CDR3 is CASSLGQGYQPQHF. DNA for the CDR3: TGTGCCAGCAGCCTGGGACAGGGTTATCAGCCCCAGCATTTT.

The chain is built from TRBV7-8 and TRBJ2-3; D is ambiguous. The ends were cut back, 5 bases at V and 4 bases at J, with 7 bases in the middle. The CDR3 consists of 12 residues. CDR1 SGHVS and CDR2 FQNEAQ come from the germline V gene. This CDR3 is CASSPSADTQYF. The DNA for the CDR3 is TGTGCCAGCAGCCCCAGTGCAGATACGCAGTATTTT.

On this clone: The junction does not match germline at one end; this may be a read error. The chain uses TRBV7-9 and TRBJ2-3; perhaps TRBD2 as D (5 bases). Germline V gene lookup returns CDR1 SEHNR and CDR2 FQNEAQ (reference sequence). This CDR3 has 11 residues. CDR3 nucleotides: TGTGCCAGCAGCTACCAAATATCAGCGGATTTT. It specifies CASSYQISADF.

The chain is built from TRBV6-4 and TRBJ2-7, with TRBD2 identical over 14 bases. The CDR3 spans 15 residues. Looked up from germline, CDR1 is MRHNA and CDR2 is SNTAGT. J gave up 7 bases and V 5 bases, and 7 bases lay outside the gene matches. CDR3 region: CASSRGLAGVGEQYF. DNA for the CDR3: TGTGCCAGCAGTAGGGGACTAGCGGGAGTTGGTGAGCAGTACTTC.

This clone appeared a few times. The chain uses TRBV19 and TRBJ2-7, with D uncertain. Trimming removed 5 bases from V and 7 bases from J, with 18 bases in between. This CDR3 region has 14 residues. The V gene's germline CDR1 is LNHDA and CDR2 SQIVND (reference sequence). DNA for the CDR3: TGTGCCAGTAGTCCCCGAGTCCCCGCCGGGGAGCAGTACTTC. Its translation: CASSPRVPAGEQYF.

The V and J genes are TRBV25-1 and TRBJ1-1, with 10 bases fitting TRBD1. Germline CDR1 is MGHDK and CDR2 is SYGVNS. The V and J ends lost 4 bases and 1 base, in that order; junction bases with no gene match: 6. This CDR3 region has 16 residues. The CDR3 loop reads CASSARQGAGNTEAFF. The CDR3 nucleotides read TGTGCCAGCAGTGCCAGACAGGGGGCCGGGAACACTGAAGCTTTCTTT.

The rearrangement uses TRBV6-5 and TRBJ1-1; D gene uncertain. Germline loops: CDR1 MNHEY, CDR2 SVGAGI. CDR3 length equals 15 residues. Trimming cost V 0 bases and J 4 bases, with 12 bases left between them. CDR3 bases: TGTGCCAGCAGTTACTCGAGATCTGGAGTCACTGAAGCTTTCTTT. Translation: CASSYSRSGVTEAFF.

The chain uses TRBV4-2 and TRBJ2-7, with D hard to call. Germline V gene data show CDR1 as LGHNA and CDR2 as YNFKEQ. Trimming left V 5 bases short and J 3 bases short, with 14 bases between. This CDR3 has 14 residues. CDR3 coding DNA: TGTGCCAGCAGCGGGCAGTTTGGGTTCTACGAGCAGTACTTC. Residues: CASSGQFGFYEQYF.

The DNA for the CDR3 is TGTGCCAGCAGTGAACTCGACAGGGGAAGCTCCTACGAGCAGTACTTC. Protein sequence: CASSELDRGSSYEQYF. The chain employs TRBV2 and TRBJ2-7, with 8 bases aligning to TRBD1. This CDR3 has 16 residues. V shed 2 bases and J 0 bases; nucleotides not matched to a gene: 6. Germline V gene lookup returns CDR1 SNHLY and CDR2 FYNNEI.

This chain joins TRBV7-9 and TRBJ2-3, with D possibly being TRBD2 (5 bases). CDR3 length: 13 residues. V gave up 6 bases and J gave up 4 bases, with 11 bases separating them. Germline V gives CDR1 SEHNR, CDR2 FQNEAQ (reference sequence). The CDR3 spells CASRGRLADTQYF. CDR3 in DNA: TGTGCCAGCAGGGGGAGACTCGCAGATACGCAGTATTTT. The complete variable domain, with remaining parts taken from reference TRBV7-9 and TRBJ2-3, reads DTGVSQNPRHKITKRGQNVTFRCDPISEHNRLYWYRQTLGQGPEFLTYFQNEAQLEKSRLLSDRFSAERPKGSFSTLEIQRTEQGDSAMYLCASRGRLADTQYFGPGTRLTVL.

The chain recombines TRBV19 with TRBJ1-5, with 8 bases aligning to TRBD1. The ends lost 3 bases at V and 5 bases at J; junction bases unmatched: 6. Germline V lookup: CDR1 LNHDA, CDR2 SQIVND (reference sequence). CDR3 length: 15 residues. In DNA, the CDR3 is TGTGCCAGTAGTATGGACAGGGAGATTTATCAGCCCCAGCATTTT. Amino acid sequence: CASSMDREIYQPQHF.

V is TRBV6-5 and J is TRBJ2-6, with D perhaps matching TRBD2 (5 bases). CDR3 length: 15 amino acids. Germline V lookup: CDR1 MNHEY, CDR2 SVGAGI. Trimming left V 8 bases short and J 0 bases short, with 11 bases between. The CDR3 DNA reads as TGTGCCAGCTCCGGGGTTACCTCTGGGGCCAACGTCCTGACTTTC. Residues: CASSGVTSGANVLTF.

The V call is TRBV2, the J call TRBJ2-7; 9 nucleotides match TRBD2. Germline V gene lookup returns CDR1 SNHLY and CDR2 FYNNEI. The trim removed 9 bases at V and 4 bases at J, leaving 7 bases unmatched. The CDR3 is 13 residues long. CDR3 DNA: TGTGCCAGGGGGACTAGCCCCAGTTACGAGCAGTACTTC. Its protein is CARGTSPSYEQYF.

The chain joins TRBV19 to TRBJ2-3; 7 bases align to TRBD1. With 4 bases clipped from V and 3 bases from J, the junction kept 7 bases outside the gene matches. The CDR3 spans 15 residues. Germline lookup yields CDR1 LNHDA and CDR2 SQIVND (reference sequence). For the CDR3, the DNA is TGTGCCAGTAGTAGGGCCCACAGGGGTACAGATACGCAGTATTTT. Protein: CASSRAHRGTDTQYF. Full variable domain (outside the CDR3, taken from reference TRBV19 and TRBJ2-3): DGGITQSPKYLFRKEGQNVTLSCEQNLNHDAMYWYRQDPGQGLRLIYYSQIVNDFQKGDIAEGYSVSREKKESFPLTVTSAQKNPTAFYLCASSRAHRGTDTQYFGPGTRLTVL.

V usage is TRBV2 and J usage is TRBJ2-5; D is perhaps TRBD2 (6 bases). The ends were cut back, 6 bases at V and 3 bases at J, with 14 bases in the middle. The CDR3 extends over 14 amino acids. Germline V gene data show CDR1 as SNHLY and CDR2 as FYNNEI. The CDR3, as DNA: TGTGCCAGCAGCGCGGGACGCCCGAAAGAGACCCAGTACTTC. Translated, it gives CASSAGRPKETQYF.

The chain joins TRBV3-1 (or the pseudogene TRBV3-2) to TRBJ2-7; D remains unclear. The length of the CDR3 is 11 residues. Trimming removed 5 bases from V and 9 bases from J, with 11 bases in between. Germline loops: CDR1 LGHDT, CDR2 YNNKEL (reference sequence). DNA of the CDR3: TGTGCCAGCAGCGCCGGTATTGTGCAGTACTTC. Amino acids: CASSAGIVQYF.

The chain uses TRBV7-7 and TRBJ2-1, with D possibly matching TRBD2 (5 bases). Germline assignment: CDR1 SSHAT and CDR2 FNYEAQ (reference sequence). V was pared by 1 base and J by 2 bases, with 9 bases between. The length of the CDR3 is 15 residues. The CDR3 loop reads CASSLDPAAYNEQFF. The CDR3 nucleotides are TGTGCCAGCAGCTTAGATCCAGCGGCCTACAATGAGCAGTTCTTC.